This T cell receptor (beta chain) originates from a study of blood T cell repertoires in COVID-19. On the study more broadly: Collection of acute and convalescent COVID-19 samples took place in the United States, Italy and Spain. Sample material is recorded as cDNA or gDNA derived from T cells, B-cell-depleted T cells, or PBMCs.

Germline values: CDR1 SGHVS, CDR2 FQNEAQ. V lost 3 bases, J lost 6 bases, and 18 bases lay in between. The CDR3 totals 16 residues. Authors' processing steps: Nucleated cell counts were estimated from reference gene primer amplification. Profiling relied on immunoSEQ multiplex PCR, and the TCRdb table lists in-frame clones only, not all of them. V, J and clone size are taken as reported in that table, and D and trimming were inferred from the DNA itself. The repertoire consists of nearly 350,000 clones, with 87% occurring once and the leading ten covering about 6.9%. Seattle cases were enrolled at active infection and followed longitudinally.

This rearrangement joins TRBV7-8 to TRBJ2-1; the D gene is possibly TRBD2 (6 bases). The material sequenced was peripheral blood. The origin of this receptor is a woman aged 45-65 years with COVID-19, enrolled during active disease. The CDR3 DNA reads TGTGCCAGCAGCTTGGAGCGGAGGGAGGTAGGCAATGAGCAGTTCTTC. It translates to CASSLERREVGNEQFF.